The 18 T cell receptor beta chains reported below all come from one sample, sequenced in a study of T cell repertoires in cytomegalovirus infection. TCRdb reprocessed the reads via MiXCR and lists one record per CDR3 protein. The table includes some 270,000 distinct CDR3 sequences, 15% to 20% detected once. The sample was CD8+ T cells from PBMCs. The receptors shown here come from a human donor in good health (CMV status not recorded). Some clones in this sample may be carry-over from other donors' samples.

V usage is TRBV12-3 or TRBV12-4 and J usage is TRBJ1-6; 11 nucleotides match TRBD1. CDR3 size: 18 residues. The ends lost 7 bases at V and 9 bases at J; junction bases unmatched: 17. The CDR3 DNA reads TGTGCCAGCACCGCGGGACAGGGGGACCATTTTCCCCGTTCACCCCTCCACTTT. Protein product: CASTAGQGDHFPRSPLHF.

This clonotype was observed a handful of times. The chain recombines TRBV20-1 with TRBJ2-2; TRBD1 might be the D (6 bases). From germline, CDR1 is DFQATT and CDR2 SNEGSKA (reference sequence). This CDR3 region has 14 residues. V was cut by 5 bases and J by 1 base, with 11 bases left in between. In DNA form, the CDR3 reads TGCAGTGCTTACAGGGCAAGGAACACCGGGGAGCTGTTTTTT. Encoded protein: CSAYRARNTGELFF.

This clonotype was observed a few times. The chain uses TRBV7-6 and TRBJ1-1; a possible D gene is TRBD1 (5 bases). V was cut by 0 bases and J by 4 bases, with 12 bases left in between. This CDR3 spans 15 amino acids. The germline CDR1 and CDR2 sequences are SGHVS and FNYEAQ. CDR3 region: CASSLALSGGTEAFF. The CDR3 DNA is TGTGCCAGCAGCTTAGCGTTATCTGGGGGCACTGAAGCTTTCTTT.

Of note for this clonotype: A much larger clone lies one base from this, so it may be a read error. The chain joins TRBV6-6 to TRBJ1-1; the match to TRBD1 covers 8 bases. This CDR3 has 17 amino acids. CDR1 is MNHNY, CDR2 SVGAGI, per germline (reference sequence). V lost 7 bases to trimming and J lost 0 bases; unmatched junction nucleotides: 13. The CDR3 is CASIMRTGTGMNTEAFF. CDR3 in DNA: TGTGCCAGCATCATGAGAACCGGGACAGGAATGAACACTGAAGCTTTCTTT.

The CDR3 region has the DNA TGTGCCAGCAGCTCGGACCCGGACAGCTACGAGCAGTACTTC. The encoded protein is CASSSDPDSYEQYF. The chain joins TRBV5-4 to TRBJ2-7; D might be TRBD1 (6 bases). The V end was cut by 3 bases, the J end by 3 bases, with 13 bases between. The CDR3 has 14 amino acids. The germline gives CDR1 SGHNT, CDR2 YYREEE (reference sequence).

The V call is TRBV6-6, the J call TRBJ2-7, with 7 bases matching TRBD1. V lost 0 bases to trimming and J lost 3 bases; unmatched junction nucleotides: 5. This CDR3 is 15 amino acids long. Germline assignment: CDR1 MNHNY and CDR2 SVGAGI (reference sequence). CDR3 sequence: CASSYSGTADYEQYF. CDR3 in DNA: TGTGCCAGCAGTTACTCAGGGACAGCGGACTACGAGCAGTACTTC.

The chain is built from TRBV6-5 and TRBJ1-6, with 7 positions matching TRBD1. Trimming at V came to 4 bases and at J to 9 bases, leaving 9 bases not matched to a gene. This CDR3 is built from 15 residues. Germline V gene data show CDR1 as MNHEY and CDR2 as SVGAGI. The CDR3 spells CASSSDDRVGSPLHF. CDR3 sequence (DNA): TGTGCCAGCAGTTCCGATGACAGGGTGGGTTCACCCCTCCACTTT.

The chain is built from TRBV4-3 and TRBJ1-5, with D unresolved. The CDR3 runs to 16 residues. Trimming took off 0 bases at V and 1 base at J, with 10 bases between the two ends. The V gene's germline CDR1 is LGHNA and CDR2 YSLEER. CDR3 in DNA: TGCGCCAGCAGCCAAGATCTCTCAGTGAGCAATCAGCCCCAGCATTTT. Residues: CASSQDLSVSNQPQHF.

This clonotype was observed a few times. This rearrangement joins TRBV11-2 to TRBJ2-7, with 9 bases that match TRBD1. The V and J ends lost 5 bases and 4 bases, in that order; junction bases with no gene match: 12. CDR1 is SGHAT and CDR2 is FQNNGV in the germline V gene. This CDR3 comprises 16 residues. CDR3 amino acids: CASSPTGTGNYYEQYF. In DNA form, the CDR3 reads TGTGCCAGCAGCCCAACCGGGACAGGGAACTATTACGAGCAGTACTTC. Variable domain in full (rest from reference TRBV11-2 and TRBJ2-7): EAGVAQSPRYKIIEKRQSVAFWCNPISGHATLYWYQQILGQGPKLLIQFQNNGVVDDSQLPKDRFSAERLKGVDSTLKIQPAKLEDSAVYLCASSPTGTGNYYEQYFGPGTRLTVT.

V usage is TRBV6-1 and J usage is TRBJ2-1, with D possibly being TRBD1 (6 bases). The V gene's germline CDR1 is MNHNS and CDR2 SASEGT. V dropped 5 bases and J dropped 4 bases, with 15 bases sitting between them. This CDR3 is 15 amino acids long. This CDR3 reads CASSPGTLFYNEQFF. CDR3 nucleotide sequence: TGTGCCAGCAGTCCCGGGACACTCTTTTACAATGAGCAGTTCTTC.

The V gene is TRBV13, the J gene TRBJ2-7, with 10 bases identical to TRBD2. The CDR3 sequence is 16 residues long. V was clipped by 5 bases and J by 2 bases; unmatched bases: 9. The germline V gene has CDR1 PRHDT and CDR2 FYEKMQ (reference sequence). CDR3 nucleotides: TGTGCCAGCAGCCCATCAACTAGCGGGGTGACCTACGAGCAGTACTTC. This translates into CASSPSTSGVTYEQYF.

This clonotype came up a few times. V is TRBV28 and J is TRBJ2-5; perhaps D is TRBD1 or TRBD2 (5 bases each). The CDR3 spans 14 residues. Germline V CDR1 and CDR2: MDHEN, SYDVKM. Trimming removed 5 bases at V and 8 bases at J, with 18 bases between. For the CDR3, the DNA is TGTGCCAGCAGTCCCCCCGGGGACCGGGGTACCCAGTACTTC. Translated, it gives CASSPPGDRGTQYF.

In this sample, this clonotype turned up many times. The chain links TRBV7-2 to TRBJ2-7, with 12 bases fitting TRBD2. The CDR3 has 14 amino acids. J gave up 9 bases and V 2 bases, and 5 bases lay outside the gene matches. Germline lookup yields CDR1 SGHTA and CDR2 FQGNSA. CDR3 DNA sequence: TGTGCCAGCAGCTTAACTAGCGGGGGGCCCGGGCAGTACTTC. Protein: CASSLTSGGPGQYF.

The sample holds many counts of this clonotype. The chain couples TRBV7-3 to TRBJ2-3, with D hard to call. Trimming cost V 0 bases and J 2 bases, with 9 bases left between them. CDR3 length equals 15 residues. Germline loops: CDR1 SGHTA, CDR2 FQGTGA. The DNA for the CDR3 is TGTGCCAGCAGCTTAACGGGTGGTCTCACAGATACGCAGTATTTT. It encodes CASSLTGGLTDTQYF. Using reference TRBV7-3 and TRBJ2-3 for the parts outside the CDR3, the full variable domain is GAGVSQTPSNKVTEKGKYVELRCDPISGHTALYWYRQSLGQGPEFLIYFQGTGAADDSGLPNDRFFAVRPEGSVSTLKIQRTERGDSAVYLCASSLTGGLTDTQYFGPGTRLTVL.

With regard to this clonotype: Possible read error: a much larger clone is one base away. V and J are TRBV11-1 and TRBJ2-7; D gene unclear. Germline lookup yields CDR1 SGHAT and CDR2 FQDESV (reference sequence). CDR3 length equals 14 residues. CDR3 loop: CASSLESGNYGQYF. For the CDR3, the DNA is TGTGCCAGCAGCTTAGAGTCTGGGAACTACGGGCAGTACTTC.

This clonotype was recorded at least ten times. This chain links TRBV3-1 with TRBJ2-3, with D perhaps given as TRBD1 or TRBD2 (5 bases each). Germline-derived CDR1 and CDR2 are LGHDT and YNNKEL (reference sequence). The ends were cut back, 5 bases at V and 2 bases at J, with 14 bases in the middle. CDR3 size: 15 residues. CDR3 sequence reads: CASSSNGANTDTQYF. CDR3 DNA sequence: TGTGCCAGCAGCTCTAACGGGGCTAACACAGATACGCAGTATTTT.

The table lists this clonotype with many counts. The CDR3 here is CASSQPGEGPEAFF. The CDR3 DNA follows: TGTGCCAGCAGCCAGCCAGGGGAGGGGCCTGAAGCTTTCTTT. The V gene is TRBV28, the J gene TRBJ1-1; D is perhaps TRBD1 (6 bases). The germline CDR1 and CDR2 sequences are MDHEN and SYDVKM. This CDR3 spans 14 amino acids. Trimming cost V 6 bases and J 6 bases, with 17 bases left between them.

This clonotype has just a few counts. The chain employs TRBV14 and TRBJ1-3; no definite D call. This CDR3 comprises 15 residues. The germline V and J ends were trimmed by 5 bases and 0 bases, with 11 bases remaining between them. Germline-derived CDR1 and CDR2 are SGHDN and FVKESK. The CDR3 DNA is TGTGCCAGCAGCTTCCCGGGTTTCTCTGGAAACACCATATATTTT. Residues: CASSFPGFSGNTIYF.